This T cell receptor (beta chain) was profiled in a study of blood T cell repertoires in COVID-19. About the study: Material from acute and convalescent COVID-19 was sourced from the United States, Italy and Spain. Sample material is recorded as cDNA or gDNA derived from T cells, B-cell-depleted T cells, or PBMCs.

In the authors' methods: Researchers report that nucleated cell counts were estimated from reference gene primer amplification. Sequenced by immunoSEQ multiplex PCR; TCRdb stores in-frame clones only, minus some. V and J calls and clone size come straight from that table; D and trimming were deduced from the DNA. The sample lists fewer than 70,000 clones, over 75% occurring once. This clonotype originated in a woman older than 75 with active COVID-19. Source material: peripheral blood.

CDR3 DNA: TGCGCCAGCAGCCAAGACCCGACAACCGGGGAGCTGTTTTTT. It encodes CASSQDPTTGELFF. J is TRBJ2-2 and V is TRBV4-1; no firm D call. V lost 0 bases and J 5 bases, leaving 7 bases between the germline ends. The CDR3 is 14 residues long. Per germline, CDR1 MGHRA and CDR2 YSYEKL.